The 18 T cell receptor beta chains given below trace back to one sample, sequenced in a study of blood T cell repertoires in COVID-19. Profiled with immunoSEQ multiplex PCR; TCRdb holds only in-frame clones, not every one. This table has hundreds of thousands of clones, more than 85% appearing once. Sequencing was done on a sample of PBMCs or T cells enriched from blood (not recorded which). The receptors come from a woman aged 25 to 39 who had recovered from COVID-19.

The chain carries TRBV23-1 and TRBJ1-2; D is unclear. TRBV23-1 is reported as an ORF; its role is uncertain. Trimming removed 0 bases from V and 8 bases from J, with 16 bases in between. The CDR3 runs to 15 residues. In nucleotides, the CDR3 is TGCGCCAGCAGTCAATCAGGGCGGGCAAAGCGAGGCTACACCTTC. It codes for CASSQSGRAKRGYTF.

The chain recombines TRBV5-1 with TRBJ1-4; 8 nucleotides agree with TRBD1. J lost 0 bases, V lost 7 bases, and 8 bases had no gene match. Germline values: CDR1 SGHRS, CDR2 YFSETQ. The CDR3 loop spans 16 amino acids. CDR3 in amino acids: CASARQGYATNEKLFF. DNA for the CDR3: TGCGCCAGCGCAAGACAGGGGTACGCAACTAATGAAAAACTGTTTTTT.

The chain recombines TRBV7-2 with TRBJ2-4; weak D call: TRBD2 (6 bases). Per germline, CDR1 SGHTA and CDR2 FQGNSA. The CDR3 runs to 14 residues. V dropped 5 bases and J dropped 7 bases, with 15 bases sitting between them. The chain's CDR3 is CASSETGTLNIQYF. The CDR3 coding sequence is TGTGCCAGCAGCGAGACCGGGACTCTTAACATTCAGTACTTC. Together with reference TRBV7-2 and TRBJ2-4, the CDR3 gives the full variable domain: GAGVSQSPSNKVTEKGKDVELRCDPISGHTALYWYRQSLGQGLEFLIYFQGNSAPDKSGLPSDRFSAERTGGSVSTLTIQRTQQEDSAVYLCASSETGTLNIQYFGAGTRLSVL.

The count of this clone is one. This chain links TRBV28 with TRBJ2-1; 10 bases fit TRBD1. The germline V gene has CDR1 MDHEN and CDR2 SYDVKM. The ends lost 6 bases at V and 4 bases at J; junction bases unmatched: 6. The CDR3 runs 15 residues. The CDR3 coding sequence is TGTGCCAGCAGCTCCGGGACAGGGGTATACAATGAGCAGTTCTTC. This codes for CASSSGTGVYNEQFF.

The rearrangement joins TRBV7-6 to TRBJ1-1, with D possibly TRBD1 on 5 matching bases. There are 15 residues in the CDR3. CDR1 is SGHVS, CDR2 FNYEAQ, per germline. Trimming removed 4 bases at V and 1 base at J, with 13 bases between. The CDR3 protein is CASSSPRGGNTEAFF. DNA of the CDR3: TGTGCCAGCAGCTCTCCTAGGGGTGGGAACACTGAAGCTTTCTTT.

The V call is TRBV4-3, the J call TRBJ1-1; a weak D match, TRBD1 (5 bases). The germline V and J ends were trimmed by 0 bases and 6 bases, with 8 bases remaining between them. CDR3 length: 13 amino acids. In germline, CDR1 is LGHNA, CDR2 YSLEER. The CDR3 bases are TGCGCCAGCAGCCAAGAATGGGGGGCTGAAGCTTTCTTT. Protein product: CASSQEWGAEAFF.

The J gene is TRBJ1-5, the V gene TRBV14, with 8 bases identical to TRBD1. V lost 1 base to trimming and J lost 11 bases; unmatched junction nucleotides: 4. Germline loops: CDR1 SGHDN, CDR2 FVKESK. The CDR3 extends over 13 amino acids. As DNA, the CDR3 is TGTGCCAGCAGCCAAGGTTCACAGGGGGCCCAGCATTTT. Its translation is CASSQGSQGAQHF. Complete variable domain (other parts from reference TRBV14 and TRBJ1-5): EAGVTQFPSHSVIEKGQTVTLRCDPISGHDNLYWYRRVMGKEIKFLLHFVKESKQDESGMPNNRFLAERTGGTYSTLKVQPAELEDSGVYFCASSQGSQGAQHFGDGTRLSIL.

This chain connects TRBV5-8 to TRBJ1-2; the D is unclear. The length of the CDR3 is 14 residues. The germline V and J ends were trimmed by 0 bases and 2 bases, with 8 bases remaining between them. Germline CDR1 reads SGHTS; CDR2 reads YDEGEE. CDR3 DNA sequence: TGTGCCAGCAGCTTGGGCAGGAAGAACTATGGCTACACCTTC. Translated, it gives CASSLGRKNYGYTF.

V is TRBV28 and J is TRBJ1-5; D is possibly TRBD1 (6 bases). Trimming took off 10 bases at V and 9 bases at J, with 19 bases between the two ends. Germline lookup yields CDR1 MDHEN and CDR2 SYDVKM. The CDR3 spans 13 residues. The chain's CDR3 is CATAWTASGPQHF. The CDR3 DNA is TGTGCCACAGCATGGACAGCCTCTGGGCCCCAGCATTTT.

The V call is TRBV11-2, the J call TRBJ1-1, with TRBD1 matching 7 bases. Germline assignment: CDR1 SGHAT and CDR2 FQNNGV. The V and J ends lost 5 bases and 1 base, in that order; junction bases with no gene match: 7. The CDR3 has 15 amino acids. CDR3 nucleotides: TGTGCCAGCAGCCCAGGGACAGAAGGGAACACTGAAGCTTTCTTT. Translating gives CASSPGTEGNTEAFF.

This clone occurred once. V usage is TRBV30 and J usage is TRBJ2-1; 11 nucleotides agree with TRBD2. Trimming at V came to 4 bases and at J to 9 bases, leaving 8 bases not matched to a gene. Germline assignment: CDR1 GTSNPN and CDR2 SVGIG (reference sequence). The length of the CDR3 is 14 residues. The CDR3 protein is CAWTWLAGGGEQFF. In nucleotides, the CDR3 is TGTGCCTGGACTTGGCTAGCGGGAGGTGGTGAGCAGTTCTTC.

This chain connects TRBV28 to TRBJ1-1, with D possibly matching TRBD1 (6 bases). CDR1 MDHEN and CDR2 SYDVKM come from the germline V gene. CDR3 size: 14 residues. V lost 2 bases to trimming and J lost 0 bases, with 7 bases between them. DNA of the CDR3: TGTGCCAGCAGTTTAGGACAGTTGAACACTGAAGCTTTCTTT. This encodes CASSLGQLNTEAFF.

In DNA form, the CDR3 reads TGTGCCAGCAGTTCCCAGACAGGGCTTCTTGGCTACACCTTC. It is translated as CASSSQTGLLGYTF. The rearrangement joins TRBV2 to TRBJ1-2; 7 bases are shared with TRBD1. The CDR3 sequence is 14 residues long. Germline V gives CDR1 SNHLY, CDR2 FYNNEI. J gave up 7 bases and V 5 bases, and 10 bases lay outside the gene matches.

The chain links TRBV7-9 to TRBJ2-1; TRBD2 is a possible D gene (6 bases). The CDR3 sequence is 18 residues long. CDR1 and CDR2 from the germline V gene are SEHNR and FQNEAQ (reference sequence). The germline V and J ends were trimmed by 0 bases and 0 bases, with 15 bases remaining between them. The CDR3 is CASSLAVIADPSYNEQFF. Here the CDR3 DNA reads TGTGCCAGCAGCTTAGCGGTTATAGCGGATCCCTCCTACAATGAGCAGTTCTTC.

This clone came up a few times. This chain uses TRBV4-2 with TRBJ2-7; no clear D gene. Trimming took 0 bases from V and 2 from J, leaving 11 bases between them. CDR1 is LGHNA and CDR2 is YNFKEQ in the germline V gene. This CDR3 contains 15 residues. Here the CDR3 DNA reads TGTGCCAGCAGCCAAGATCTGCCAGGTCCCTACGAGCAGTACTTC. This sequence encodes CASSQDLPGPYEQYF.

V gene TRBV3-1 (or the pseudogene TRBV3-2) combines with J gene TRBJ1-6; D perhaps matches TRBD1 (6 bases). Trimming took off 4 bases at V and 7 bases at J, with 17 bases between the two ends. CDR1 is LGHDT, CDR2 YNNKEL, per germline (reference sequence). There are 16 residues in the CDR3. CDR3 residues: CASSLGWGGANSPLHF. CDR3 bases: TGTGCCAGCAGCCTCGGGTGGGGGGGCGCGAATTCACCCCTCCACTTT.

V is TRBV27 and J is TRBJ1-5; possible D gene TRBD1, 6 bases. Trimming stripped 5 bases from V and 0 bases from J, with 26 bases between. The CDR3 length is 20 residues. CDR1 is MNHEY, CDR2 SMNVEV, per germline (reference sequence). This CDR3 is CASSRSFAVGQPDSNQPQHF. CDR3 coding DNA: TGTGCCAGCAGTCGGTCATTCGCGGTTGGACAGCCTGATAGCAATCAGCCCCAGCATTTT.

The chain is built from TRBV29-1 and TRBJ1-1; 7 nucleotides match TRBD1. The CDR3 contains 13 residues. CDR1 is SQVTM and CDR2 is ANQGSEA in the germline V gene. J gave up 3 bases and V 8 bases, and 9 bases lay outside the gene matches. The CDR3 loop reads CSIWDRSYTEAFF. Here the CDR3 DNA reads TGCAGCATTTGGGACAGAAGCTACACTGAAGCTTTCTTT.